Shown below are 8 T cell receptor beta chains from a single sample sequenced in a study of blood T cell repertoires in COVID-19. Clones were read by immunoSEQ multiplex PCR, and TCRdb kept only the in-frame ones, dropping some. The table records 150,000 to 200,000 clones, roughly 76% of them present only once. Source material: peripheral blood. These receptors were obtained from a woman aged 40-49 years with COVID-19, enrolled during active disease.

The chain joins TRBV28 to TRBJ2-7, with 11 bases aligning to TRBD2. From germline, CDR1 is MDHEN and CDR2 SYDVKM. With V trimmed by 2 bases and J by 7 bases, 13 bases remained unmatched. CDR3 length: 17 amino acids. The chain's CDR3 is CASSLTPGTSGPSEQYF. The CDR3 DNA follows: TGTGCCAGCAGTTTAACCCCCGGGACTAGCGGACCTTCGGAGCAGTACTTC.

The chain is built from TRBV6-1 and TRBJ2-7; TRBD2 might be the D (5 bases). The CDR3 covers 16 residues. The V end was cut by 1 base, the J end by 2 bases, with 15 bases between. The germline V gene has CDR1 MNHNS and CDR2 SASEGT. The chain's CDR3 is CASSEDWRTVPYEQYV. CDR3 nucleotide sequence: TGTGCCAGCAGTGAAGATTGGCGGACTGTTCCCTACGAGCAGTACGTC.

The chain combines TRBV28 with TRBJ2-1; D is undetermined. This CDR3 spans 13 amino acids. The germline V gene encodes CDR1 MDHEN and CDR2 SYDVKM. V was clipped by 7 bases and J by 7 bases, with 14 bases between them. CDR3 sequence (DNA): TGTGCCAGCATCGGAGCGCCACGTAATGAGCAGTTCTTC. This sequence encodes CASIGAPRNEQFF.

This clone was detected a few times. The CDR3 spells CASSLDREALHF. In DNA form, the CDR3 reads TGTGCCAGCAGCCTAGACAGGGAAGCACTCCACTTT. The V call is TRBV3-1 (or the pseudogene TRBV3-2), the J call TRBJ1-6; 7 nucleotides align to TRBD1. The germline V gene has CDR1 LGHDT and CDR2 YNNKEL (reference sequence). CDR3 length equals 12 residues. V lost 4 bases, J lost 16 bases, and 7 bases stayed unmatched.

Turning to this clone: Relative to the germline gene, one junction end is altered; a read error may explain this. The chain has TRBV7-2 and TRBJ2-6; tentative D call: TRBD1 (5 bases). CDR3 length: 14 residues. From germline, CDR1 is SGHTA and CDR2 FQGNSA. The CDR3 DNA is TGTGCCAGCAGCTCCTTCGCTGGGGCCAACGTCCCGACTTTC. Protein sequence: CASSSFAGANVPTF.

The chain carries TRBV19 and TRBJ2-7; D may be TRBD1 (5 bases). Trimming took off 6 bases at V and 2 bases at J, with 17 bases between the two ends. This CDR3 contains 15 residues. The V gene's germline CDR1 is LNHDA and CDR2 SQIVND (reference sequence). The CDR3, as DNA: TGTGCCAGTAGCCCCGGACAACTTTTGCCCTACGAGCAGTACTTC. Amino acid sequence: CASSPGQLLPYEQYF.

The V call is TRBV12-3 or TRBV12-4, the J call TRBJ1-1, with D maybe TRBD1 (6 bases). The V and J ends lost 8 bases and 5 bases respectively, with 12 bases between them. The CDR3 is made up of 12 amino acids. CDR3: CASVTGTTEAFF. The CDR3 DNA is TGTGCCAGCGTAACAGGGACGACTGAAGCTTTCTTT.

The rearrangement uses TRBV7-9 and TRBJ1-1; D gene unclear. CDR1 SEHNR and CDR2 FQNEAQ come from the germline V gene (reference sequence). V lost 6 bases and J 11 bases, leaving 13 bases between the germline ends. The CDR3 is 11 amino acids. In DNA form, the CDR3 reads TGTGCCAGCAGAGGCGGGCTTGGTGCTTTCTTT. Its translation is CASRGGLGAFF. Filled out from reference TRBV7-9 and TRBJ1-1, the complete variable domain reads DTGVSQNPRHKITKRGQNVTFRCDPISEHNRLYWYRQTLGQGPEFLTYFQNEAQLEKSRLLSDRFSAERPKGSFSTLEIQRTEQGDSAMYLCASRGGLGAFFGQGTRLTVV.